This T cell receptor beta chain appears in the sequencing data of a study of response to subunit inactivated influenza vaccine. V was cut by 1 base and J by 0 bases, with 10 bases left in between. This CDR3 region has 15 residues. The germline gives CDR1 LGHNA, CDR2 YSLEER. TCRdb reprocessed the RT-PCR reads with MiXCR, giving one entry per CDR3 protein. Counted here are 800,000 to 1,000,000 distinct CDR3 sequences, around 21% occurring once; the ten biggest clones make up roughly 10%. The sequence derives from a man aged 50-59 years who received an inactivated influenza vaccine. The J gene is TRBJ2-7, the V gene TRBV4-3, with D tentatively TRBD1 or TRBD2 (5 bases each). The source was PBMCs from blood, collected more than 4 days after vaccination. The CDR3 loop reads CASSQVPGSSYEQYF. DNA for the CDR3: TGCGCCAGCAGCCAAGTTCCAGGGAGCTCCTACGAGCAGTACTTC.